This record looks at one T cell receptor (beta chain) sequence and its context. In its sample, this clonotype was seen many times. Its antigen target is currently unknown. Within one base of it there is no much larger clone, and no base qualities were kept. Here V drops 10 bases and J drops 0 bases, and the junction holds 6 bases not matched to any gene. The CDR3 sequence holds 13 residues, the cysteine and phenylalanine included. The retained sequence is limited to the CDR3, 39 bases, with the frame set at the first base. For CDR1 and CDR2, the germline V gene lists MNHNS and SASEGT. The data belong to a study of T cells in Graves' hyperthyroidism and ophthalmopathy (dated by TCRdb to between 2018 and 2021). Concerning the study at large: Peripheral blood was collected at initial diagnosis, before any treatment. Thyroid tissue and blood T-cell repertoires from six Graves' hyperthyroidism patients were also compared in the study. The 75 to 100 discovery patients were randomly divided into training and test sets at a 7:3 ratio. To identify distinguishing TCR V-J signatures, a discovery cohort of about a hundred patients was used, comprising some 45 with Graves' ophthalmopathy and 55 to 65 with stable Graves' hyperthyroidism. After blood sampling, hyperthyroidism patients were treated with methimazole at a starting dose of 30 mg daily, and ophthalmopathy patients were treated with high-dose intravenous methylprednisolone. The paper describes TCR Vbeta CDR3 sequencing of some 130 peripheral blood samples, made up of 43 ophthalmopathy patients, approximately 76 hyperthyroidism patients and approximately 17 progressor patients. Prospective prediction of ophthalmopathy was tested in an independent validation cohort consisting of about 20 hyperthyroidism patients and approximately 16 patients who later progressed to ophthalmopathy.

TCR beta CDR3 regions were amplified from RNA transcripts. The TCR CDR3 was subjected to a first round of RT-PCR using the HTBI primer set and the Qiagen OneStep RT-PCR kit. Libraries were constructed in a second round of multiplex PCR, after which size selection and purification were carried out. Sequencing of the libraries was done on an Illumina HiSeq2000 using paired-end 100 bp reads. The original pipeline was this. SOAPnuke was used to process the raw data, throwing out any read that contained adapters or uncalled bases, had a mean Phred below 15, or lacked an exact constant-primer or identifier match. High-quality paired reads were merged with COPE v1.2.5, and unique nucleotide sequences were defined as clonotypes. MiTCR v1.1 was used to align the clonotypes against IMGT TRBV, TRBD and TRBJ reference segments. Analysis was restricted to V-J combinations with a frequency above 0.0001, which covered roughly 99% of repertoires. The TCS score was defined as the ratio of F50 (clonal expansion) to E x V (chaos), calculated using BLOSUM62-based TCRdist between CDR3 peptides within each V-J. Welch's t-statistics and random forest reduced 500 to 550 V-J features to roughly 13, which were used in a naive Bayes classifier (R e1071). The public sequencing data were trimmed at Q25 with fastp and processed into clonotypes with MiXCR by TCRdb, which kept only in-frame beta chains. Identical CDR3 proteins give one entry, which carries the most common genes and DNA. These V and J calls derive from TCRdb rather than the authors' analysis. The sample includes about 530,000 distinct CDR3 sequences, with approximately 17% observed a single time. Roughly 15% of the sample lies in the top ten.

Ophthalmopathy patients had moderately to severely active disease, Clinical Activity Score of at least 3, NOSPECS grade of at least 4, and duration under 3 months. The study excluded patients with uncontrolled infections, other autoimmune diseases, pregnancy or lactation. Diagnoses were based on clinical symptoms, serum thyroxine and TRAb, thyroid ultrasound and orbital computed tomography. PBMCs were separated from around 9.1 ml of fresh peripheral blood using Ficoll-Paque density gradient centrifugation. Trizol reagent was used to extract total RNA, and RNA quality was then checked on an Agilent 2100 Bioanalyzer. Beyond this particular receptor, the publication reports: No statistical method was used to set the sample size in advance, and investigators knew the group allocation. Most expanded thyroid clonotypes (frequency above 0.001) were also detected in blood, suggesting blood repertoires may reflect thyroid immune responses. In cross-validation, a model built on a 13 V-J signature told ophthalmopathy apart from stable hyperthyroidism with 85% to 90% sensitivity and approximately 81% specificity, and in testing the same model reached 80%/75%. In validation, the model predicted progression to ophthalmopathy a median of about 6.5 months before onset, with over 55% sensitivity and 72.22% specificity.

The material sequenced was blood. The chain is encoded by TRBV6-1 joined to TRBJ2-7; TRBD1 agrees with 7 junctional bases. The receptor's source is a woman younger than 35 with Graves' ophthalmopathy. The base sequence is TGTGCCACCGACAGGGAGAGCTCCTACGAGCAGTACTTC. It codes for CATDRESSYEQYF.